The source of this TCR beta chain is a study of CD8+CD57+ T cells in acquired aplastic anemia. Overall study: The DNA of sorted CD4+ and CD8+ cells averaged roughly 3.2 ug.

By flow cytometry, patients selected for sequencing had shown an expansion of CD8+CD57+ cells. When blood sampling took place, the patients had received no therapy. Both TCR beta VDJ combination and CDR3 sequence profiling were carried out. Genomic DNA was the template for this profiling. From the reads, TCRdb called clonotypes with MiXCR, one entry per CDR3 protein. The table records around 80,000 distinct CDR3 sequences, about 70% of them present only once. Germline assignment: CDR1 DFQATT and CDR2 SNEGSKA (reference sequence). The length of the CDR3 is 15 residues. With V trimmed by 2 bases and J by 4 bases, 6 bases remained unmatched.

What was sequenced was sorted CD4+, CD8+, or CD8+CD57+ T cells (not recorded which) from PBMCs. This receptor was identified in a human donor with aplastic anemia. The chain employs TRBV20-1 and TRBJ2-5; 11 bases are shared with TRBD2. CDR3 loop: CSARQASGGRETQYF. In DNA, the CDR3 is TGCAGTGCTAGACAGGCTAGCGGGGGGCGAGAGACCCAGTACTTC.